Presented here are 21 T cell receptor beta chains from one specimen sequenced in a study of blood T cell repertoires in COVID-19. TCRdb's table, derived via immunoSEQ multiplex PCR, lists solely in-frame clones and lacks some. The sample shows some 380,000 clones, around 90% of them seen only once. Sequencing used peripheral blood. These receptors originate from a young man with active or convalescent COVID-19.

In its sample, this clone was seen once. This chain connects TRBV5-3 to TRBJ1-1, with TRBD1 as a possible D gene (6 bases). TRBV5-3 is given ORF status, its function remaining uncertain. This CDR3 contains 13 residues. The germline V and J ends were trimmed by 4 bases and 4 bases, with 11 bases remaining between them. CDR3 nucleotides: TGTGCCAGAAGCAAGTCAGGGGCCACTGAAGCTTTCTTT. It yields the protein CARSKSGATEAFF.

The chain combines TRBV9 with TRBJ1-2; TRBD1 might be the D (5 bases). Trimming pared 6 bases from V and 1 base from J, leaving 16 bases between. The CDR3 runs 15 residues. Germline V gene sequence: CDR1 SGDLS, CDR2 YYNGEE. The CDR3 region is CASTSGDRHNYGYTF. CDR3 DNA: TGTGCCAGCACATCGGGGGACCGACATAACTATGGCTACACCTTC.

This chain joins TRBV29-1 and TRBJ1-1; TRBD1 matches 9 bases. The CDR3 is 14 amino acids. The junction had 8 bases not matched to a gene; V was cut back by 5 bases and J by 4 bases. Germline V gives CDR1 SQVTM, CDR2 ANQGSEA. The CDR3 region is CSVTQGAGGTEAFF. The CDR3 DNA reads TGCAGCGTTACACAGGGGGCTGGGGGCACTGAAGCTTTCTTT.

This chain connects TRBV10-2 to TRBJ2-7, with a tentative D call TRBD2 (6 bases). Between the trimmed V and J ends, which lost 4 bases and 4 bases, there was a span of 11 bases. The CDR3 is 13 amino acids. The germline V gene has CDR1 WSHSY and CDR2 SAAADI. CDR3 sequence reads: CASSAGREYEQYF. Written as DNA, the CDR3 is TGCGCCAGCAGTGCCGGGAGAGAGTACGAGCAGTACTTC.

The chain uses TRBV5-5 and TRBJ2-1; TRBD2 matches 7 bases. The CDR3 contains 16 residues. V lost 1 base to trimming and J lost 0 bases; unmatched junction nucleotides: 4. The germline V gene encodes CDR1 SGHKS and CDR2 YYEKEE (reference sequence). The CDR3, as DNA: TGTGCCAGCAGCTTGACGGGGGAGGGCTCCTACAATGAGCAGTTCTTC. It codes for CASSLTGEGSYNEQFF.

This clone came up once. The rearrangement joins TRBV9 to TRBJ2-1; D perhaps matches TRBD1 (6 bases). CDR3 length equals 12 residues. The germline V gene encodes CDR1 SGDLS and CDR2 YYNGEE. The ends were cut back, 7 bases at V and 8 bases at J, with 13 bases in the middle. CDR3 loop: CASARGMDEQFF. CDR3 bases: TGTGCCAGCGCTAGGGGGATGGATGAGCAGTTCTTC. Supplemented by reference TRBV9 and TRBJ2-1, the full variable domain reads DSGVTQTPKHLITATGQRVTLRCSPRSGDLSVYWYQQSLDQGLQFLIQYYNGEERAKGNILERFSAQQFPDLHSELNLSSLELGDSALYFCASARGMDEQFFGPGTRLTVL.

Comments on this clone: Other DNA sequences in the same sample also yield this CDR3. The rearrangement links TRBV2 to TRBJ2-7, with 10 bases fitting TRBD2. Germline CDR1 reads SNHLY; CDR2 reads FYNNEI. The CDR3 has 14 residues. V was pared by 6 bases and J by 5 bases, with 7 bases of the junction left unmatched. Here the CDR3 DNA reads TGTGCCAGCAGAGGTAGCGGGGGGTCCAACGAGCAGTACTTC. Encoded protein: CASRGSGGSNEQYF. Full variable domain (missing parts from reference TRBV2 and TRBJ2-7): EPEVTQTPSHQVTQMGQEVILRCVPISNHLYFYWYRQILGQKVEFLVSFYNNEISEKSEIFDDQFSVERPDGSNFTLKIRSTKLEDSAMYFCASRGSGGSNEQYFGPGTRLTVT.

A few counts support this clone. This sequence joins TRBV27 and TRBJ1-5; unclear D gene. The germline V and J ends were trimmed by 0 bases and 3 bases, with 9 bases remaining between them. CDR1 and CDR2 (germline): MNHEY, SMNVEV (reference sequence). The CDR3 runs to 15 residues. In DNA form, the CDR3 reads TGTGCCAGCAGTTTATCGTGGAGTTTCAATCAGCCCCAGCATTTT. It is translated as CASSLSWSFNQPQHF.

The J gene is TRBJ2-5, the V gene TRBV10-3, with D perhaps matching TRBD2 (6 bases). The CDR3 extends over 12 amino acids. With 4 bases removed from V and 5 bases from J, the gap between germline ends came to 8 bases. The germline V gene has CDR1 ENHRY and CDR2 SYGVKD. The CDR3 DNA reads as TGTGCCATCAGTGCGGGAGAGGAGACCCAGTACTTC. Translated, it gives CAISAGEETQYF.

This chain connects TRBV4-1 to TRBJ1-1; 7 positions match TRBD1. The CDR3 has 13 amino acids. In germline, CDR1 is MGHRA, CDR2 YSYEKL. V trimming: 4 bases; J trimming: 8 bases; junction bases outside the gene matches: 7. Written as DNA, the CDR3 is TGCGCCAGCAGCCTTTTACAGGGGCTAGAAGCTTTCTTT. Residues: CASSLLQGLEAFF.

This chain connects TRBV27 to TRBJ2-5, with 7 bases matching TRBD1. Losses at the gene ends were 5 bases for V and 2 bases for J; bases not matched to a gene: 8. The CDR3 is 15 amino acids. The V gene's germline CDR1 is MNHEY and CDR2 SMNVEV (reference sequence). CDR3 region: CASSPGQIVQETQYF. DNA for the CDR3: TGTGCCAGCAGTCCGGGACAGATAGTTCAAGAGACCCAGTACTTC.

As to this clone: Other DNA sequences in the sample encode the same CDR3. The gene calls are TRBV28 and TRBJ2-7; perhaps TRBD1 as D (5 bases). This CDR3 region has 14 residues. The germline gives CDR1 MDHEN, CDR2 SYDVKM. V was cut by 2 bases and J by 4 bases, with 12 bases left in between. The CDR3 bases are TGTGCCAGCAGTTTACCAGGTTCAGGGTACGAGCAGTACTTC. Amino acids: CASSLPGSGYEQYF.

The J gene is TRBJ1-6, the V gene TRBV7-2; TRBD1 might be the D (6 bases). Germline-derived CDR1 and CDR2 are SGHTA and FQGNSA. The CDR3 consists of 16 residues. V was clipped by 1 base and J by 6 bases, with 13 bases between them. The CDR3 here is CASSLGHRDPNSPLHF. The CDR3 coding sequence is TGTGCCAGCAGCTTAGGGCACAGGGATCCTAATTCACCCCTCCACTTT. Using reference TRBV7-2 and TRBJ1-6 for the parts outside the CDR3, the full variable domain is GAGVSQSPSNKVTEKGKDVELRCDPISGHTALYWYRQSLGQGLEFLIYFQGNSAPDKSGLPSDRFSAERTGGSVSTLTIQRTQQEDSAVYLCASSLGHRDPNSPLHFGNGTRLTVT.

This chain connects TRBV14 to TRBJ1-2; maybe TRBD1 (6 bases). The CDR3 is made up of 15 amino acids. Trimming took off 5 bases at V and 2 bases at J, with 15 bases between the two ends. Germline loops: CDR1 SGHDN, CDR2 FVKESK. CDR3 sequence: CASSEVGQSNYGYTF. The CDR3 region has the DNA TGTGCCAGCAGCGAAGTAGGACAGTCGAACTATGGCTACACCTTC.

The chain is built from TRBV19 and TRBJ1-1, with 9 bases aligning to TRBD1. The CDR3 consists of 16 residues. V trimming: 1 base; J trimming: 2 bases; junction bases outside the gene matches: 5. Germline loops: CDR1 LNHDA, CDR2 SQIVND (reference sequence). CDR3 sequence: CASSIAHTGGNTEAFF. CDR3 DNA sequence: TGTGCCAGTAGTATAGCCCATACAGGGGGCAACACTGAAGCTTTCTTT.

The chain employs TRBV27 and TRBJ1-2; TRBD1 matches 7 bases. Trimming removed 5 bases from V and 4 bases from J; junction bases left unmatched: 13. Germline CDR1 and CDR2: MNHEY and SMNVEV (reference sequence). This CDR3 contains 16 residues. CDR3 sequence (DNA): TGTGCCAGCAGTCTGGAAGGGGGCAAAAAGGTCTATGGCTACACCTTC. Translating gives CASSLEGGKKVYGYTF.

The chain joins TRBV4-1 to TRBJ1-2; tentative D call: TRBD1 (5 bases). The CDR3 has 15 residues. V lost 1 base to trimming and J lost 6 bases, with 15 bases between them. Germline values: CDR1 MGHRA, CDR2 YSYEKL. CDR3 DNA sequence: TGCGCCAGCAGCCAAGTTGATCTGGGGCGGAATGGCTACACCTTC. It codes for CASSQVDLGRNGYTF.

This clone was picked up a small number of times. The CDR3 coding sequence is TGCAGCGTTCACCCAGGGGTAGTAATGAACACTGAAGCTTTCTTT. Residues: CSVHPGVVMNTEAFF. The genes are TRBV29-1 and TRBJ1-1; tentatively, D is TRBD1 (6 bases). There are 15 residues in the CDR3. Trimming removed 5 bases from V and 0 bases from J, with 16 bases in between. Germline V gene sequence: CDR1 SQVTM, CDR2 ANQGSEA.

The chain carries TRBV27 and TRBJ2-3, with 7 bases aligning to TRBD1. Losses at the gene ends were 6 bases for V and 0 bases for J; bases not matched to a gene: 9. Germline V lookup: CDR1 MNHEY, CDR2 SMNVEV (reference sequence). The CDR3 runs 16 residues. The CDR3, as DNA: TGTGCCAGCAGCCGACCGGGACAGTTAAGCACAGATACGCAGTATTTT. Amino acid sequence: CASSRPGQLSTDTQYF.

V and J are TRBV4-1 and TRBJ1-4, with a possible D match to TRBD1 (5 bases). Trimming shortened V by 1 base and J by 7 bases, and 16 bases separated the two germline ends. Per the germline V gene, CDR1 is MGHRA and CDR2 is YSYEKL. CDR3 length equals 16 residues. In nucleotides, the CDR3 is TGCGCCAGCAGCCAAGGGGCGGCAGGGTATGTTGAAAAACTGTTTTTT. It is translated as CASSQGAAGYVEKLFF.

This clone was found once. The V call is TRBV7-2, the J call TRBJ2-1; a possible D gene is TRBD2 (5 bases). V lost 5 bases, J lost 4 bases, and 18 bases lay in between. From germline, CDR1 is SGHTA and CDR2 FQGNSA. The CDR3 has 16 residues. CDR3 region: CASSPWVARTYNEQFF. The CDR3 nucleotides are TGTGCCAGCAGCCCATGGGTAGCGCGGACTTACAATGAGCAGTTCTTC.